This TCR beta chain was observed in a study of shared clonotypes between healthy human individuals. Points from the study as a whole: Clonotypes that were shared across a handful of donors made up around 5% of naive CD4 clonotypes. There were few donors, and this limited the genetic and exposure-history diversity represented.

In regard to this clone: The antigen is not known.

Sorted-subset replicate PCRs used around 200 ng of genomic DNA. This amount corresponded to 30,000 to 35,000 T cell genomes. Assay: immunoSEQ multiplex PCR; the TCRdb copy retains only in-frame clones and omits some. The sample has over 2 million clones; over 85% are singletons. Per the germline V gene, CDR1 is KGHSH and CDR2 is LQKENI. V gave up 4 bases and J gave up 0 bases, with 9 bases separating them. The CDR3 is made up of 14 amino acids. The sample consisted of naive CD4+ T cells sorted from blood. Subset meaning: CD45RA+ positively selected. The V and J genes are TRBV18 and TRBJ1-1; the D is unclear. This receptor was identified in a man younger than 30 in good health. CDR3 DNA: TGTGCCAGCTCACGGGAGCGGATGAACACTGAAGCTTTCTTT. It is translated as CASSRERMNTEAFF. Together with reference TRBV18 and TRBJ1-1, the CDR3 gives the full variable domain: NAGVMQNPRHLVRRRGQEARLRCSPMKGHSHVYWYRQLPEEGLKFMVYLQKENIIDESGMPKERFSAEFPKEGPSILRIQQVVRGDSAAYFCASSRERMNTEAFFGQGTRLTVV.